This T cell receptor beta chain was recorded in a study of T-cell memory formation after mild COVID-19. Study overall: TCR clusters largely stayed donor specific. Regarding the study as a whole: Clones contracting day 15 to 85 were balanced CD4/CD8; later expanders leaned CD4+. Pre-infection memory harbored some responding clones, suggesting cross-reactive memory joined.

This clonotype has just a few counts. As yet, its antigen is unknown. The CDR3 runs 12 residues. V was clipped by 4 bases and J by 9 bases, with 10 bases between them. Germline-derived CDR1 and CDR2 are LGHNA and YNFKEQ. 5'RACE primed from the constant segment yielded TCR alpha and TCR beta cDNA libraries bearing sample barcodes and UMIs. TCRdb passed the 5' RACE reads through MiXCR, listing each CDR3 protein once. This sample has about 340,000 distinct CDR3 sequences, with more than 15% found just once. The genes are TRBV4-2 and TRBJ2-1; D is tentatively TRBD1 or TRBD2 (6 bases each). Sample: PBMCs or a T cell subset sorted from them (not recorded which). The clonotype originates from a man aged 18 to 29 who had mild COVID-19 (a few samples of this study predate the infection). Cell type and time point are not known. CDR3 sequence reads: CASSREGGEQFF. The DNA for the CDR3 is TGTGCCAGCAGCCGTGAGGGGGGTGAGCAGTTCTTC.